These T cell receptor beta chains were read from a single sample in a study of Ad26.COV2.S vaccination and SARS-CoV-2 variants. The data were produced by immunoSEQ multiplex PCR, yet TCRdb's version contains in-frame clones alone and is incomplete. The sample lists about 350,000 clones, 75% to 90% occurring once. This material consisted of peripheral blood, taken in a trial of Ad26.COV2.S vaccine versus placebo. The origin of the receptors is a person aged 18 to 65 who received the Ad26.COV2.S COVID-19 vaccine or a placebo. CDR3s include the opening cysteine and the closing phenylalanine or tryptophan. Each record gives: D gene, V gene, clone size, J gene, CDR3 DNA, CDR3 protein. A D gene is named only where the DNA matches it firmly. Clone size is given for some rows only: seen once, a few or many times, or a class if the clone is expanded.

>.|TRBV5-6|.|TRBJ2-5
TGTGCCAGCAGGGATGGGAGTGAAGAGACCCAGTACTTC
CASRDGSEETQYF
>.|TRBV5-1|once|TRBJ2-7
TGCGCCAGCAGCTTGGCCAGCCTAAAATCCTACGAGCAGTACTTC
CASSLASLKSYEQYF
>.|TRBV6-1|once|TRBJ1-4
TGTGCCAGCAGTGGGGGGGACACTATTTATGCAACTAATGAAAAACTGTTTTTT
CASSGGDTIYATNEKLFF
>TRBD1|TRBV29-1|.|TRBJ1-2
TGCAGCGTGGGGTACGACAGGGGAAGTGGTGGCTACACCTTC
CSVGYDRGSGGYTF
>.|TRBV4-2|.|TRBJ1-2
TGTGCCAGCAGCCCACTAGACCGGGTCTATGGCTACACCTTC
CASSPLDRVYGYTF
>.|TRBV24-1|.|TRBJ2-1
TGTGCCACACAGGGTTCGGGCTACAATGAGCAGTTCTTC
CATQGSGYNEQFF
>.|TRBV9|.|TRBJ2-7
TGTGCCAGCAGCGTCTCGCAGGGCTACGAGCAGTACTTC
CASSVSQGYEQYF
>.|TRBV19|once|TRBJ2-2
TGTGCCAGTAGTATAGGCGGGACAGAGAACACCGGGGAGCTGTTTTTT
CASSIGGTENTGELFF
>.|TRBV5-1|.|TRBJ2-2
TGCGCCAGCAGCTTGCGGCCGGATCCTTACACCGGGGAGCTGTTTTTT
CASSLRPDPYTGELFF
>TRBD1|TRBV7-9|.|TRBJ1-1
TGTGCCAGCAGCTCCCGACAGGGGGACACTGAAGCTTTCTTT
CASSSRQGDTEAFF
>.|TRBV7-2|.|TRBJ2-7
TGTGCCAGCAGCTTGGCAGGGGGGACTGGGAGTTCGTACTTC
CASSLAGGTGSSYF
>.|TRBV7-2|.|TRBJ2-1
TGTGCCAGCAGCTTAGGGGGTCCCCGCCCCAATGAGCAGTTCTTC
CASSLGGPRPNEQFF
>.|TRBV9|.|TRBJ1-3
TGTGCCAGCAGCGTATCCCCCCCCGCGGACGGAAACACCATATATTTT
CASSVSPPADGNTIYF
>TRBD2|TRBV27|.|TRBJ2-7
TGTGCCAGCAGATCTAGCGGGAGGGCCTACGAGCAGTACTTC
CASRSSGRAYEQYF
>.|TRBV27|.|TRBJ2-5
TGTGCCAGCAGTTCCCTGCCCTTGGATGCCCAGTACTTC
CASSSLPLDAQYF
>.|TRBV3-1/TRBV3-2|.|TRBJ1-1
TGTGCCAGCAGCCAAGATTCGGCAGGGAGCACTGAAGCTTTCTTT
CASSQDSAGSTEAFF
>.|TRBV7-9|.|TRBJ2-2
TGTGCCAGCAGCTTGGGTCCCAACGGCGGGTCTGGGGAGCTGTTTTTT
CASSLGPNGGSGELFF
>.|TRBV5-1|.|TRBJ2-7
TGCGCCAGCAGGTTGGACAGTTACGAGCAGTACTTC
CASRLDSYEQYF
>.|TRBV29-1|once|TRBJ2-7
TGCAGCGTTGGGGAATCCTACGAGCAGTACTTC
CSVGESYEQYF
>.|TRBV4-2|.|TRBJ2-7
TGTGCCAGCAGTCCGGATTGGGGTGACTACGAGCAGTACTTC
CASSPDWGDYEQYF
>.|TRBV3-1/TRBV3-2|.|TRBJ2-2
TGTGCCAGCAGCCAAGGCAGGGGCACCGGGGAGCTGTTTTTT
CASSQGRGTGELFF
>.|TRBV14|.|TRBJ2-2
TGTGCCAGCAGCCCCAGGAGTAGCAGGAGGGCGGTGACCGGGGAGCTGTTTTTT
CASSPRSSRRAVTGELFF
>.|TRBV10-2|.|TRBJ1-2
TGCGCCAGCAGTGAGAGGGAGGCCTATGGCTACACCTTC
CASSEREAYGYTF
>.|TRBV3-1/TRBV3-2|.|TRBJ1-6
TGTGCCAGCAGCCTCCACGGATCACCCCTCCACTTT
CASSLHGSPLHF
>TRBD1|TRBV4-2|many|TRBJ1-2
TGTGCCAGCAGCCAAGCCTCCGGGACAGAGATTGGCTACACCTTC
CASSQASGTEIGYTF
>.|TRBV6-5|few|TRBJ1-6
TGTGCCAGCAGTTACTCGTGGCAGGGGTCACCCCTCCACTTT
CASSYSWQGSPLHF
>.|TRBV3-1/TRBV3-2|.|TRBJ1-1
TGTGCCAGCAGCCAAGATTCGTGGGGCGGCGAAGCTTTCTTT
CASSQDSWGGEAFF